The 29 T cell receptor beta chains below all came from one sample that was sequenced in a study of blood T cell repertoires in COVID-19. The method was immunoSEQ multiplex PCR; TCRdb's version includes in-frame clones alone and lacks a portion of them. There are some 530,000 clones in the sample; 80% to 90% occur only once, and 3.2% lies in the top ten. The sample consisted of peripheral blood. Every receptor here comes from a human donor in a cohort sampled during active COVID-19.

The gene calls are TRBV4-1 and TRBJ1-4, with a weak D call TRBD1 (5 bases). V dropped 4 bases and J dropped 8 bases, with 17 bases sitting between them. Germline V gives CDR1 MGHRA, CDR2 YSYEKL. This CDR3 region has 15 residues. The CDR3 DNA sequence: TGCGCCAGCAGCCGTCTTCAGGCGGGGGAAGAAAAACTGTTTTTT. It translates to CASSRLQAGEEKLFF.

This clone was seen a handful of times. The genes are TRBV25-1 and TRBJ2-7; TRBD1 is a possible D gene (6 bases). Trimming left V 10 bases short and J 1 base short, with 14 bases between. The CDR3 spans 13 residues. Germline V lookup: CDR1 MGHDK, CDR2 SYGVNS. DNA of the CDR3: TGTGCCACCACACAGGGATTGTCCTACGAGCAGTACTTC. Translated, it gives CATTQGLSYEQYF.

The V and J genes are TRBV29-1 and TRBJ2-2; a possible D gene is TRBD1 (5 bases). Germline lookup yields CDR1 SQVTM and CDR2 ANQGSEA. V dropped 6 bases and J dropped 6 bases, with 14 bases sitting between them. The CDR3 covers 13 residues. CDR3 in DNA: TGCAGCGTCAGACCCCTAGGGGCCGGGGAGCTGTTTTTT. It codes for CSVRPLGAGELFF.

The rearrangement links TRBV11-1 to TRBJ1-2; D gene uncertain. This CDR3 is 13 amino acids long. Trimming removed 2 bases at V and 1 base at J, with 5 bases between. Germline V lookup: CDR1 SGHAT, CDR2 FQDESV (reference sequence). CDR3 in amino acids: CASSLLLNYGYTF. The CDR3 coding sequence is TGTGCCAGCAGCTTATTACTTAACTATGGCTACACCTTC. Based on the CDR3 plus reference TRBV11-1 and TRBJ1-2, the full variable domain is EAEVAQSPRYKITEKSQAVAFWCDPISGHATLYWYRQILGQGPELLVQFQDESVVDDSQLPKDRFSAERLKGVDSTLKIQPAELGDSAMYLCASSLLLNYGYTFGSGTRLTVV.

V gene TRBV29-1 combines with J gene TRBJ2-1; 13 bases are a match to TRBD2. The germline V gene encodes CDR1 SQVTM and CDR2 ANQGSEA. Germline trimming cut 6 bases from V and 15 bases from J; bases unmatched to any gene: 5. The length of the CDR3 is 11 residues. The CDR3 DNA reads TGCAGCGTGGGACTAGCGGGGCGGGGGTTCTTC. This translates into CSVGLAGRGFF.

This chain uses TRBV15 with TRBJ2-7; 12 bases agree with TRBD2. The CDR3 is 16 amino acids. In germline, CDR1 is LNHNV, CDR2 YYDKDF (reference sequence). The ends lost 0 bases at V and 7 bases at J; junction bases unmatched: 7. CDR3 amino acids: CATSRDPTSGSEEQYF. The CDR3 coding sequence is TGTGCCACCAGCAGAGATCCGACTAGCGGGAGTGAGGAGCAGTACTTC.

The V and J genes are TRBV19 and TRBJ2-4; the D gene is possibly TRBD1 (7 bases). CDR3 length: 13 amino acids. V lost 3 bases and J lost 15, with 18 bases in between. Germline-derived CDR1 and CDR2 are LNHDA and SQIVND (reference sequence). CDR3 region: CASSMRQGGPRYF. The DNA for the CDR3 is TGTGCCAGTAGTATGCGGCAGGGGGGTCCTCGGTACTTC.

As DNA, the CDR3 is TGTGCCAGCAGCTTAAGACAGTCAGGGAACTATGGCTACACCTTC. Its translation is CASSLRQSGNYGYTF. V and J are TRBV11-2 and TRBJ1-2; weak D call: TRBD1 (5 bases). CDR1 is SGHAT, CDR2 FQNNGV, per germline. Trimming removed 2 bases at V and 2 bases at J, with 12 bases between. This CDR3 has 15 amino acids. The variable domain in full, completed from reference TRBV11-2 and TRBJ1-2, reads EAGVAQSPRYKIIEKRQSVAFWCNPISGHATLYWYQQILGQGPKLLIQFQNNGVVDDSQLPKDRFSAERLKGVDSTLKIQPAKLEDSAVYLCASSLRQSGNYGYTFGSGTRLTVV.

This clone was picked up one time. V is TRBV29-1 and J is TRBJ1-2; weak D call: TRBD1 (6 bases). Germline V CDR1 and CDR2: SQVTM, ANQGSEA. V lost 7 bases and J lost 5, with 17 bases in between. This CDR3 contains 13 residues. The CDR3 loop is CSARDNTEYGYTF. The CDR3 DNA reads TGCAGCGCCCGGGACAATACAGAGTATGGCTACACCTTC. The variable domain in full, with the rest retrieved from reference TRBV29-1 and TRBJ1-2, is SAVISQKPSRDICQRGTSLTIQCQVDSQVTMMFWYRQQPGQSLTLIATANQGSEATYESGFVIDKFPISRPNLTFSTLTVSNMSPEDSSIYLCSARDNTEYGYTFGSGTRLTVV.

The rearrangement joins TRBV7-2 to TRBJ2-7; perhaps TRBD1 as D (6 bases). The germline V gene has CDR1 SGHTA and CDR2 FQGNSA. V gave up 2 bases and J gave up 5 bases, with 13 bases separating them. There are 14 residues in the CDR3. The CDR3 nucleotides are TGTGCCAGCAGCTTAAGGCCAGGGGAGAACGAGCAGTACTTC. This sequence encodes CASSLRPGENEQYF.

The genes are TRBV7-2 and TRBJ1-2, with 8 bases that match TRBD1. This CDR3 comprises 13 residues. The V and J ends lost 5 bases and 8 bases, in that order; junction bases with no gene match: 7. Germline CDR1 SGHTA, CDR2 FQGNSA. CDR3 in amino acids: CASSPGQGLGYTF. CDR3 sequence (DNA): TGTGCCAGCAGCCCAGGACAGGGCTTGGGCTACACCTTC.

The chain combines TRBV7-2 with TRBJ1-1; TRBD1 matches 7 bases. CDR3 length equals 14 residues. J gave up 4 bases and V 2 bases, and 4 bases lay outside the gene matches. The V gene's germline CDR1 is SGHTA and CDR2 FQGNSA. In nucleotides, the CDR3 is TGTGCCAGCAGCTTACAGGGGGATACCACTGAAGCTTTCTTT. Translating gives CASSLQGDTTEAFF.

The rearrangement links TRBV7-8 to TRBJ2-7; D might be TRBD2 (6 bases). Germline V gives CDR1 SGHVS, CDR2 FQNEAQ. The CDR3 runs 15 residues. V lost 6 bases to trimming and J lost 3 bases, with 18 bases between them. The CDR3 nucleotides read TGTGCCAGCAGGGCGACGGGACTCTCTAACTACGAGCAGTACTTC. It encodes CASRATGLSNYEQYF.

CDR3 in DNA: TGTGCCAGCAGCCCCCAGAGAGGTTCTAATGAAAAACTGTTTTTT. Amino acid sequence: CASSPQRGSNEKLFF. This sequence joins TRBV7-6 and TRBJ1-4; D is undetermined. Germline V gives CDR1 SGHVS, CDR2 FNYEAQ. V lost 5 bases and J lost 3, with 13 bases in between. The CDR3 has 15 amino acids.

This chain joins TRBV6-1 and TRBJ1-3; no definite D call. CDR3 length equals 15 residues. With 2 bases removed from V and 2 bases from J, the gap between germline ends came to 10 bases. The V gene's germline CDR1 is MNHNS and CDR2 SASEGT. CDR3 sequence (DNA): TGTGCCAGCAGTGAAATACGCGCTCCTGGAAACACCATATATTTT. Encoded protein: CASSEIRAPGNTIYF.

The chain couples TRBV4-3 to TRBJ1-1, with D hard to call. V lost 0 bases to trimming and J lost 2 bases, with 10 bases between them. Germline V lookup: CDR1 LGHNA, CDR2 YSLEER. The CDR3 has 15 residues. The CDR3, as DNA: TGCGCCAGCAGCCAAGATTCACAGCTAAACACTGAAGCTTTCTTT. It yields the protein CASSQDSQLNTEAFF.

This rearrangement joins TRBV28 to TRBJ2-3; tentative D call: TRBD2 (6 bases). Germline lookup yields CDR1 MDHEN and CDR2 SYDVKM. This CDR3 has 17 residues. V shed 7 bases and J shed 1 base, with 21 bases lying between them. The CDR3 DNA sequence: TGTGCCAGCACTCCCGGAACTGGGCGGGGCCGCACAGATACGCAGTATTTT. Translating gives CASTPGTGRGRTDTQYF.

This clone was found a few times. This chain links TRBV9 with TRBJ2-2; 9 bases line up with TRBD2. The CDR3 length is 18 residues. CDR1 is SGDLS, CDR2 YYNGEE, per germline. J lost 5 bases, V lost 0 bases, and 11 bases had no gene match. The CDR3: CASSVGLAVVVGTGELFF. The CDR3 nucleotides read TGTGCCAGCAGCGTAGGACTAGCGGTCGTCGTAGGGACCGGGGAGCTGTTTTTT.

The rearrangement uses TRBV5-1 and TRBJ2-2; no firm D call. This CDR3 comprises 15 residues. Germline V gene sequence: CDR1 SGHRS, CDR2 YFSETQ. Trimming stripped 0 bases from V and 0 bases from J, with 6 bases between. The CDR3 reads CASSLGPTNTGELFF. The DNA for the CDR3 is TGCGCCAGCAGCTTGGGTCCAACGAACACCGGGGAGCTGTTTTTT.

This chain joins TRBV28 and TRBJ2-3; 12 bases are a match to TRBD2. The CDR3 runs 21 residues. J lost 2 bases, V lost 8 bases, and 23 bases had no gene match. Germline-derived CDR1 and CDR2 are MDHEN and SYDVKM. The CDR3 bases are TGTGCCAGCCACGGACTAGCGGGACCCCTCGATTATTTGGGAACCACAGATACGCAGTATTTT. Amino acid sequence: CASHGLAGPLDYLGTTDTQYF.

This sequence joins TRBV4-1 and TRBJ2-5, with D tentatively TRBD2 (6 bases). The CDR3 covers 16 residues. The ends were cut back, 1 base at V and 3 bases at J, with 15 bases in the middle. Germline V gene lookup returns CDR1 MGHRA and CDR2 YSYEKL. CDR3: CASSQAHPGLEETQYF. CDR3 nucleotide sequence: TGCGCCAGCAGCCAAGCACACCCGGGACTGGAAGAGACCCAGTACTTC.

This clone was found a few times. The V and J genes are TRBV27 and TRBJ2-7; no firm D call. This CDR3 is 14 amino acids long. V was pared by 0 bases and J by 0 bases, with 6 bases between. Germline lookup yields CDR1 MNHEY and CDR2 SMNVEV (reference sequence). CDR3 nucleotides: TGTGCCAGCAGTTTATCAATTTACTCCTACGAGCAGTACTTC. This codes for CASSLSIYSYEQYF.

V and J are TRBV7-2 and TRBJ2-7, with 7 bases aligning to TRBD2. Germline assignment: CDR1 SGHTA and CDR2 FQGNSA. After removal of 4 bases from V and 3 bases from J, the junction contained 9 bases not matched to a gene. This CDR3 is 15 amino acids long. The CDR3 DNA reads TGTGCCAGCAGCTATAAAAGCGGGGAAGGCTACGAGCAGTACTTC. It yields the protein CASSYKSGEGYEQYF.

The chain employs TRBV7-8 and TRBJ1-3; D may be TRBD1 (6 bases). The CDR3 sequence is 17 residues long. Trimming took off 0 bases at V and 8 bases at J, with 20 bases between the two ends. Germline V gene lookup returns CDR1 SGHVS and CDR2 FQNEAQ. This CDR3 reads CASSLATGTPGVDTIYF. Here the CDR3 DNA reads TGTGCCAGCAGCTTAGCGACCGGGACACCAGGAGTCGACACCATATATTTT.

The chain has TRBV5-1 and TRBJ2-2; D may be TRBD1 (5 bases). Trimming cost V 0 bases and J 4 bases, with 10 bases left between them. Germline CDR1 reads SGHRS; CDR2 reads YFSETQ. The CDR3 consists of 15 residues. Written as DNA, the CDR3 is TGCGCCAGCAGCTTGGATCCAGGGCCCACCGGGGAGCTGTTTTTT. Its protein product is CASSLDPGPTGELFF.

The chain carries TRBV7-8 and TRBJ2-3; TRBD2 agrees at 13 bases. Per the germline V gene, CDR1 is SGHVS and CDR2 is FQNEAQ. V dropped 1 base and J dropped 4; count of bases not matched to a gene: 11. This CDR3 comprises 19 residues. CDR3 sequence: CASSLVTSGRAFGADTQYF. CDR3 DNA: TGTGCCAGCAGCTTAGTTACTAGCGGGAGGGCCTTCGGGGCAGATACGCAGTATTTT.

The CDR3: CASSHLLYLELFF. The CDR3 DNA sequence: TGCGCCAGCAGCCATCTATTATATTTAGAGCTGTTTTTT. The rearrangement links TRBV4-3 to TRBJ2-2; no reliable D call. The germline V gene has CDR1 LGHNA and CDR2 YSLEER. This CDR3 contains 13 residues. The V gene lost 3 bases and the J gene lost 11 bases, with 13 bases spanning the gap.

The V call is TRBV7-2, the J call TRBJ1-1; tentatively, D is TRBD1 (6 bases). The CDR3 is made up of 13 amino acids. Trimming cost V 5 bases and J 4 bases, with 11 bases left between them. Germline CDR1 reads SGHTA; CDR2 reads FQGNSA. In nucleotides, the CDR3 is TGTGCCAGCAGCCCGCAGGGGCTCACTGAAGCTTTCTTT. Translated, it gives CASSPQGLTEAFF.

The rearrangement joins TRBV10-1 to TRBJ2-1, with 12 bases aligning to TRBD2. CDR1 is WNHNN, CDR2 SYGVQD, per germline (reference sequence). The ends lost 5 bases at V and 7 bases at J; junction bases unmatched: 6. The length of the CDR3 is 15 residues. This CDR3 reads CASSPSGTSGNEQFF. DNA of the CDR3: TGCGCCAGCAGTCCTTCCGGGACTAGCGGGAATGAGCAGTTCTTC.